This T cell receptor beta chain was observed in a study of CD8+CD57+ T cells in acquired aplastic anemia. Study in general: DNA per sorted CD4+ or CD8+ sample ranged 0.2 to 27.4 ug, averaging 3.2 ug.

Points from the study as a whole: The number of CD8+ CDR3 sequences shared by patients and controls was twenty-nine.

An expansion of CD8+CD57+ cells by flow cytometry had been shown in patients chosen for sequencing. TCR beta VDJ and CDR3 profiles were obtained from a genomic DNA template. A single record per CDR3 protein comes from TCRdb applying MiXCR to the reads. The data contain about 220,000 distinct CDR3 sequences, more than 45% of them seen just once; the ten biggest clones take up 7.8%. This clonotype has ten or more counts. Antigen unknown. This TCR was sampled from a human donor with aplastic anemia. The sample was sorted CD4+, CD8+, or CD8+CD57+ T cells (not recorded which) from PBMCs.

CDR3 coding DNA: TGTGCCAGCAGCATGAAGATGGGAGGGAGCGGCTACACCTTC. This encodes CASSMKMGGSGYTF. The chain combines TRBV7-3 with TRBJ1-2; D unclear. The germline CDR1 and CDR2 sequences are SGHTA and FQGTGA. Trimming removed 5 bases at V and 8 bases at J, with 18 bases between. The CDR3 covers 14 residues.